These T cell receptor beta chains were read from a single sample in a study of PD-L1 blockade in urothelial cancer. The protocol was immunoSEQ multiplex PCR, while the TCRdb copy is restricted to in-frame clones and leaves out a portion. The table shows some 100,000 clones, with more than 70% occurring only once. Sequencing was performed on PBMCs, taken around atezolizumab (anti-PD-L1) treatment. Receptor source: a woman aged 80 or older with urothelial cancer. Both conserved end residues are part of each CDR3. The D gene is left open where the match is weak. Clone size, where shown, is once, few, many, or a class for clones that have expanded.

D gene,J gene,V gene,clone size,CDR3 protein,CDR3 DNA
TRBD1,TRBJ1-1,TRBV19,.,CASSHTRNQDRDRTEAFF,TGTGCCAGTAGTCACACCCGAAATCAGGACAGGGATCGCACTGAAGCTTTCTTT
.,TRBJ2-1,TRBV7-8,.,CASSDGIPNNEQFF,TGTGCCAGCAGCGACGGGATACCCAACAATGAGCAGTTCTTC
TRBD1,TRBJ2-1,TRBV15,.,CATSIIRTGGNEQFF,TGTGCCACCAGCATAATTAGGACAGGGGGCAATGAGCAGTTCTTC
.,TRBJ2-6,TRBV29-1,.,CSVGGVSGANVLTF,TGCAGCGTCGGTGGTGTCTCTGGGGCCAACGTCCTGACTTTC
TRBD2,TRBJ2-3,TRBV7-3,.,CASSSSGSADTQYF,TGTGCCAGCAGTTCTAGCGGGAGTGCAGATACGCAGTATTTT
TRBD1,TRBJ2-1,TRBV6-1,.,CASSRTGGNEQFF,TGTGCCAGCAGTAGAACAGGGGGCAATGAGCAGTTCTTC
TRBD2,TRBJ2-1,TRBV7-9,.,CASSARSGRGNNEQFF,TGTGCCAGCAGCGCCCGTAGCGGGAGGGGCAACAATGAGCAGTTCTTC
.,TRBJ2-4,TRBV6-1,.,CASSEGSGQINIQYF,TGTGCCAGCAGTGAAGGGTCGGGACAAATCAACATTCAGTACTTC
.,TRBJ2-1,TRBV4-2,.,CASSLNVGRSYNEQFF,TGTGCCAGCAGCCTAAATGTCGGGAGATCCTACAATGAGCAGTTCTTC
TRBD2,TRBJ2-3,TRBV19,.,CASSIAGGSTDTQYF,TGTGCCAGTAGTATAGCGGGGGGAAGCACAGATACGCAGTATTTT
TRBD2,TRBJ2-7,TRBV11-3,.,CASSTYSGDSYEQYF,TGTGCCAGCAGCACCTATAGCGGGGATTCCTACGAGCAGTACTTC
.,TRBJ2-7,TRBV25-1,.,CASSADYGTRLEQYF,TGTGCCAGCAGTGCCGACTATGGGACTCGACTCGAGCAGTACTTC
.,TRBJ2-5,TRBV29-1,few,CSVGRVETQYF,TGCAGCGTTGGGAGGGTAGAGACCCAGTACTTC
TRBD1,TRBJ2-1,TRBV27,.,CASSPDRGSYNEQFF,TGTGCCAGCAGTCCCGACAGGGGGTCCTACAATGAGCAGTTCTTC
.,TRBJ1-2,TRBV9,.,CASSPVENYGYTF,TGTGCCAGCAGCCCCGTGGAGAACTATGGCTACACCTTC
TRBD1,TRBJ2-5,TRBV19,.,CASSTRTGGRETQYF,TGTGCCAGTAGTACTCGGACAGGGGGCAGAGAGACCCAGTACTTC
TRBD1,TRBJ1-3,TRBV5-1,once,CASSAGTGGNTIYF,TGCGCCAGCAGCGCCGGGACAGGGGGAAACACCATATATTTT
.,TRBJ1-1,TRBV10-3,.,CAISERAGAITEAFF,TGTGCCATCAGTGAGAGGGCAGGGGCGATCACTGAAGCTTTCTTT
.,TRBJ2-7,TRBV9,.,CASSTLAFSYEQYF,TGTGCCAGCAGCACTCTAGCGTTCTCCTACGAGCAGTACTTC
.,TRBJ1-1,TRBV5-1,.,CASSLASAGDTEAFF,TGCGCCAGCAGCTTGGCGTCGGCGGGGGACACTGAAGCTTTCTTT
TRBD1,TRBJ1-2,TRBV9,few,CASSGPGTGSYGYTF,TGTGCCAGCAGCGGGCCCGGGACAGGGAGCTATGGCTACACCTTC
.,TRBJ1-1,TRBV6-6,.,CASSYYPGGTEAFF,TGTGCCAGCAGTTACTACCCGGGGGGCACTGAAGCTTTCTTT
.,TRBJ1-1,TRBV5-4,.,CASSLIGGTEAFF,TGTGCCAGCAGCTTAATCGGGGGCACTGAAGCTTTCTTT
TRBD1,TRBJ1-1,TRBV5-1,.,CASSLQGQNTEAFF,TGCGCCAGCAGCTTACAGGGGCAGAACACTGAAGCTTTCTTT
.,TRBJ1-4,TRBV6-1,.,CASNLGLLNEKLFF,TGTGCCAGCAACCTGGGACTGCTGAATGAAAAACTGTTTTTT
.,TRBJ1-5,TRBV10-3,once,CAISENGNQPQHF,TGTGCCATCAGTGAGAACGGGAATCAGCCCCAGCATTTT
TRBD2,TRBJ2-2,TRBV28,.,CASRASGMAGELFF,TGTGCCAGCCGGGCTAGCGGGATGGCCGGGGAGCTGTTTTTT
.,TRBJ2-4,TRBV19,.,CASSINYSRRVAKNIQYF,TGTGCCAGTAGTATAAACTACTCCCGGAGGGTAGCCAAAAACATTCAGTACTTC
.,TRBJ2-5,TRBV11-2,.,CASREQGRETQYF,TGTGCCAGCAGAGAACAGGGGAGGGAGACCCAGTACTTC
TRBD1,TRBJ2-5,TRBV5-5,.,CASSIIPGQGQETQYF,TGTGCCAGCAGCATTATCCCGGGACAGGGTCAAGAGACCCAGTACTTC
TRBD1,TRBJ1-5,TRBV28,.,CASSAGTGSNQPQHF,TGTGCCAGCAGCGCCGGGACAGGGAGCAATCAGCCCCAGCATTTT
TRBD2,TRBJ2-3,TRBV18,.,CASSPLAGESTDTQYF,TGTGCCAGCTCACCATTAGCGGGAGAGTCGACAGATACGCAGTATTTT
TRBD1,TRBJ2-7,TRBV4-1,once,CASSHQGARYEQYF,TGCGCCAGCAGCCACCAGGGGGCTCGGTACGAGCAGTACTTC